This T cell receptor beta chain came from a study of T cell responses to AZD1222 COVID-19 vaccine. Comment on this clone: Its antigen is currently unknown.

Regarding the study as a whole: Regions 160-218 and 743-854 dominated among vaccine-associated CD4 TCRs spanning spike. Nearly half of spike-specific TCRs reportedly target unmutated variant regions. The breadth and depth of Spike-specific TCRs increased once two AZD1222 doses had been given.

Sequenced by immunoSEQ multiplex PCR; TCRdb stores in-frame clones only, minus some. Counted here are 150,000 to 170,000 clones, 90% occurring once; the ten biggest clones make up under 20%. Germline V CDR1 and CDR2: LGHNA, YSLEER. Germline trimming cut 1 base from V and 7 bases from J; bases unmatched to any gene: 10. This CDR3 is built from 17 residues. This chain links TRBV4-3 with TRBJ1-6, with 7 bases matching TRBD1. This clonotype was sampled from an adult in good health. The input for sequencing was peripheral blood, taken on day 0 of AZD1222 vaccination. Here the CDR3 DNA reads TGCGCCAGCAGCCAAGGTCTGCCGGGACAGATAAATTCACCCCTCCACTTT. This encodes CASSQGLPGQINSPLHF.